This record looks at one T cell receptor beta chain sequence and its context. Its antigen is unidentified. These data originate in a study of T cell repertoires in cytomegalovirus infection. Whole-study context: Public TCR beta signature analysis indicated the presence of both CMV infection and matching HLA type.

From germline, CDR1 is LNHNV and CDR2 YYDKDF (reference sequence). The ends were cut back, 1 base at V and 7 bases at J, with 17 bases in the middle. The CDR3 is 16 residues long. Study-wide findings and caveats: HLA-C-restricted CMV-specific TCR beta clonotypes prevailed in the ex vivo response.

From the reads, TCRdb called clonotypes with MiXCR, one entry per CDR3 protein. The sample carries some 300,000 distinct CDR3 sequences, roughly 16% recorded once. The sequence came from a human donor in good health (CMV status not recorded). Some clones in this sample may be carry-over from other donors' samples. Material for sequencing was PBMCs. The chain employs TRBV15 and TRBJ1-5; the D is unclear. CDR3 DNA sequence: TGTGCCACCAGCAGAGCCCCGGGAGCTACGTACCAGCCCCAGCATTTT. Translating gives CATSRAPGATYQPQHF.